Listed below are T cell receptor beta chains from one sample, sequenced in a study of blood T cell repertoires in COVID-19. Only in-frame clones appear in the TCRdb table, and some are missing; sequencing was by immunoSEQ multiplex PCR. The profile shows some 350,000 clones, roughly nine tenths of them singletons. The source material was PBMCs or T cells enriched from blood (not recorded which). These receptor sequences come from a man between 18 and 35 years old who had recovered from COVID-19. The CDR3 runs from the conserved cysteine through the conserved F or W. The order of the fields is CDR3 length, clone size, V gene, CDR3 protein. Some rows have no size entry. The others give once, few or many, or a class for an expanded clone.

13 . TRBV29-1 CSVEKAGLDEQYF
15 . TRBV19 CASSIPSGIGSEQFF
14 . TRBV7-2 CASSLAGRNSPLHF
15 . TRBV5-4 CASSWEGQGYTEAFF
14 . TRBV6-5 CASGWGGVDTEAFF
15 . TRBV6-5 CATKLQGWDGSPLHF
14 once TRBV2 CASSRLPGSSPLHF
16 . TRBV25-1 CASSESAGSNTGELFF
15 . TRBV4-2 CASSQGQGIDYGYTF
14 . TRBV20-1 CSASASGVTDTQYF
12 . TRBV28 CASSLRAYEQYF
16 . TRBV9 CASSATGQASIDTQYF
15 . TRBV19 CASSTTGTLNEKLFF
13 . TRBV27 CASSLGRTEGAFF
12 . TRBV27 CATQGSNQPQHF
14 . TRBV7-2 CASTGTVNFYEQYF
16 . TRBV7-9 CASSPQGRGRDSPLHF
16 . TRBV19 CASSHLGQGVFYGYTF
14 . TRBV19 CASIPLQGSTEAFF
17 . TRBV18 CASSPNAASSSYNEQFF
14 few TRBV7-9 CASSLLGGNEKLFF
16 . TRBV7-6 CASSLVETSGYNEQFF
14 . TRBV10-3 CATRGDRGVDEQFF
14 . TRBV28 CASGLAGGYNEQFF
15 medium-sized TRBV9 CASSASGRPVNEQFF
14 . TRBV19 CASSAEGRYNEQFF
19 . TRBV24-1 CATSATWGNRGSSYNEQFF
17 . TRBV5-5 CASIQSPGTGNTGELFF
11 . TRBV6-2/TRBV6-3 CASSPGTDPFF
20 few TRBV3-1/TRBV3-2 CASSQERPGLAGGSADTQYF
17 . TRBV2 CASSPPGGPDSNQPQHF
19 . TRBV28 CASRELQGSRREGYNEQFF
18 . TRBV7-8 CASSLGTWTGTRNQPQHF
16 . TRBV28 CASSSLTSGSYNEQFF
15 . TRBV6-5 CATEYSGTGIDTQYF
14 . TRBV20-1 CSASSPGMNQPQHF
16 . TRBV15 CATSRGGLAGVGELFF
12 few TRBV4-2 CASSAGGNIQYF
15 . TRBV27 CASSLSLAGLNEQFF
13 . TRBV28 CASRKTSQETQYF
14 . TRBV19 CATMSRGALYGYTF
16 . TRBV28 CASSSLRTGYTGELFF
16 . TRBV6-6 CASSPPGQGRTGELFF
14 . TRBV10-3 CAISESPREGGYTF
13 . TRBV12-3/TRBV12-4 CASKTGNTGELFF
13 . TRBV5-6 CASSLRGVDTQYF
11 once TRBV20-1 CSARADIEAFF
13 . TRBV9 CASQGAAGNTIYF
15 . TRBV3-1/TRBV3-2 CASSQDPSDSYEQYF
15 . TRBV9 CASNQQDSPGNTIYF
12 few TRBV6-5 CASTVGAYEQYF
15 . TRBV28 CASSLIWASNQPQHF
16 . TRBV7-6 CASSSPRGSSGNTIYF
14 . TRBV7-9 CASSEASGGGEQYF
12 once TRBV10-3 CATLTGGFGYTF
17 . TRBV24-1 CATSDRLAGFAYNEQFF
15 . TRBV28 CASSLETGRNSPLHF
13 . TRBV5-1 CASRRDRTEKLFF
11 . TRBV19 CASSARTSQHF